This section outlines one TCR beta chain sequence together with its context. Germline V gene data show CDR1 as MGHRA and CDR2 as YSYEKL. V lost 4 bases, J lost 5 bases, and 17 bases lay in between. This CDR3 contains 15 residues. This record belongs to a study of blood T cell repertoires in COVID-19. Repertoires were generated with immunoSEQ multiplex PCR, while TCRdb's copy carries only in-frame clones and drops some. Among over 130,000 clones listed, just under 90% were seen once. This chain connects TRBV4-1 to TRBJ1-2; D is perhaps TRBD1 (5 bases). The sequence was collected from a woman aged 80 or older with acute or convalescent COVID-19. Sequencing used peripheral blood. The CDR3 nucleotides read TGCGCCAGCAGCCCCCGACAGCCAATGGAGTATGGCTACACCTTC. It is translated as CASSPRQPMEYGYTF.